The present T cell receptor beta chain was sequenced within a study of blood T cell repertoires in COVID-19. Whole-study context: Samples came from the United States, Italy and Spain, spanning acute and convalescent COVID-19. T cells, B-cell-depleted T cells, or PBMCs provided the cDNA or gDNA that served as material.

CDR1 and CDR2 from the germline V gene are SQVTM and ANQGSEA. Trimming cost V 3 bases and J 7 bases; bases outside gene matches: 12. The CDR3 loop spans 15 amino acids. Profiling relied on immunoSEQ multiplex PCR, and the TCRdb table lists in-frame clones only, not all of them. The table records approximately 270,000 clones, 75% to 90% of them present only once. Recruits, aged roughly 18 to 95 years, lived in 24 US areas. Cohort placement rested on clinical history that participants reported themselves. This clonotype was obtained from a woman between 25 and 40 years old with acute COVID-19. The sample taken for sequencing was PBMCs or T cells enriched from blood (not recorded which). The chain uses TRBV29-1 and TRBJ2-1; 7 nucleotides align to TRBD2. CDR3 coding DNA: TGCAGCGTTGACTTGGCTAGCGGTTCGGTAAATGAGCAGTTCTTC. Encoded protein: CSVDLASGSVNEQFF.